Detailed here is one T cell receptor beta chain. Antigen: not known. The entry originates in a study of blood T cells in healthy people across ages. Study-level findings and limits: Donor CMV status, an unknown factor, possibly confounded changes in expanded clonotypes. Estimates of total diversity, which came from one million sequenced T cells, were considered to be underestimates. Per million T cells, TCR beta diversity dropped roughly linearly as age increased.

Then a second PCR, running roughly 7 to 11 cycles, was carried out with a sample-barcoded 5' primer and a J-beta primer mix. One entry per CDR3 protein results from TCRdb running MiXCR on the 5' RACE reads. This table holds some 1 million distinct CDR3 sequences, 40% to 45% found once. This CDR3 has 15 amino acids. CDR1 SGHRS and CDR2 YFSETQ come from the germline V gene. The receptor was isolated from a woman aged 60-70 years in good health. The V and J genes are TRBV5-1 and TRBJ2-7, with TRBD2 identical over 8 bases. Matching the DNA end better, TRBJ2-5 makes the J call doubtful. Sequenced: blood. CDR3 coding DNA: TGCGCCAGCAGCTGGGTGGCTCGGGAGGGGGAGACCCAGTACTTC. It is translated as CASSWVAREGETQYF.